This is a list of T cell receptor beta chains from one sample in a study of T cells after yellow fever vaccination. In TCRdb, the 5' RACE reads were re-called with MiXCR into one record per CDR3 protein. The table includes 450,000 to 600,000 distinct CDR3 sequences, about a sixth detected once. The specimen comprised PBMCs, sampled around 5 days after the first yellow fever vaccination. The receptors come from a man younger than 35 who received the YFV17D yellow fever vaccine. CDR3s include the opening cysteine and the closing phenylalanine or tryptophan. Fields, in order: clone size, J gene, CDR3 length, D gene, V gene, CDR3 DNA, CDR3 protein. The D gene is left open where the match is weak. Some rows mark clone size as missing; the rest say once, few, many or name a class of expanded clone.

clone_size: few
j_call: TRBJ2-2
cdr3_length: 16
d_call: TRBD1
v_call: TRBV4-2
cdr3_nt: TGTGCCAGCAGCCAAGCAGCAGGGGGCATCACCGGGGAGCTGTTTTTT
cdr3_aa: CASSQAAGGITGELFF

clone_size: NA
j_call: TRBJ2-2
cdr3_length: 16
d_call: NA
v_call: TRBV7-9
cdr3_nt: TGTGCCAGCAACCATAGGAGGACAGCGAACACCGGGGAGCTGTTTTTT
cdr3_aa: CASNHRRTANTGELFF

clone_size: few
j_call: TRBJ2-1
cdr3_length: 13
d_call: NA
v_call: TRBV3-1
cdr3_nt: TGTGCCAGCAGCCAAGAATGGAGGGGTGAGCAGTTCTTC
cdr3_aa: CASSQEWRGEQFF

clone_size: NA
j_call: TRBJ2-1
cdr3_length: 15
d_call: NA
v_call: TRBV5-4
cdr3_nt: TGTGCCAGCAGCTTGGTCCAGGACTCCTACAATGAGCAGTTCTTC
cdr3_aa: CASSLVQDSYNEQFF

clone_size: few
j_call: TRBJ2-3
cdr3_length: 14
d_call: NA
v_call: TRBV7-9
cdr3_nt: TGTGCCAGCAGCTTAGAGTGGACCACAGATACGCAGTATTTT
cdr3_aa: CASSLEWTTDTQYF

clone_size: few
j_call: TRBJ2-7
cdr3_length: 14
d_call: TRBD1
v_call: TRBV20-1
cdr3_nt: TGCAGTGCTAGAACCCCAGGGACAGCCCACGAGCAGTACTTC
cdr3_aa: CSARTPGTAHEQYF

clone_size: many
j_call: TRBJ1-5
cdr3_length: 13
d_call: NA
v_call: TRBV7-9
cdr3_nt: TGTGCCAGCAGCCGGGACATTGAGGGGCCCCAGCATTTT
cdr3_aa: CASSRDIEGPQHF

clone_size: few
j_call: TRBJ2-5
cdr3_length: 16
d_call: TRBD2
v_call: TRBV3-1
cdr3_nt: TGTGCCAGCAGCCAAGCCCCAGCGGGGGGATCCGGAACCCAGTACTTC
cdr3_aa: CASSQAPAGGSGTQYF

clone_size: NA
j_call: TRBJ2-2
cdr3_length: 16
d_call: TRBD2
v_call: TRBV9
cdr3_nt: TGTGCCAGCAGCTCCGGGGGGGGCGGATGGCCCGGGGAGCTGTTTTTT
cdr3_aa: CASSSGGGGWPGELFF

clone_size: few
j_call: TRBJ2-1
cdr3_length: 15
d_call: TRBD2
v_call: TRBV6-5
cdr3_nt: TGTGCCAGCAGTAACCTTGCGGGGGGCTACAATGAGCAGTTCTTC
cdr3_aa: CASSNLAGGYNEQFF

clone_size: NA
j_call: TRBJ1-5
cdr3_length: 14
d_call: TRBD1
v_call: TRBV2
cdr3_nt: TGTGCCAGCACGGGACAGGCCAGGAATCAGCCCCAGCATTTT
cdr3_aa: CASTGQARNQPQHF

clone_size: NA
j_call: TRBJ2-2
cdr3_length: 14
d_call: NA
v_call: TRBV14
cdr3_nt: TGTGCCAGCAGCCAACGTGCCCCATCCGGGGAGCTGTTTTTT
cdr3_aa: CASSQRAPSGELFF

clone_size: once
j_call: TRBJ1-1
cdr3_length: 13
d_call: NA
v_call: TRBV6-5
cdr3_nt: TGTGCCAGCAGTTACTCGATTTTAACTGAAGCTTTCTTT
cdr3_aa: CASSYSILTEAFF

clone_size: few
j_call: TRBJ2-3
cdr3_length: 16
d_call: TRBD2
v_call: TRBV5-1
cdr3_nt: TGCGCCAGCAGCCCCCAAGGTAGCGGGGGGACAGATACGCAGTATTTT
cdr3_aa: CASSPQGSGGTDTQYF

clone_size: NA
j_call: TRBJ2-1
cdr3_length: 14
d_call: TRBD1
v_call: TRBV4-3
cdr3_nt: TGCGCCAGCAGCCAAGCGGGACAGAACAATGAGCAGTTCTTC
cdr3_aa: CASSQAGQNNEQFF

clone_size: NA
j_call: TRBJ2-5
cdr3_length: 16
d_call: TRBD2
v_call: TRBV10-3
cdr3_nt: TGTGCCATCAGTGGCGGCGGGGGGCGATACCAAGAGACCCAGTACTTC
cdr3_aa: CAISGGGGRYQETQYF

clone_size: few
j_call: TRBJ2-7
cdr3_length: 17
d_call: TRBD2
v_call: TRBV20-1
cdr3_nt: TGCAGTGCCATTGGTGGGCTAGCGGGGGGTAGCTCCTACGAGCAGTACTTC
cdr3_aa: CSAIGGLAGGSSYEQYF

clone_size: many
j_call: TRBJ2-4
cdr3_length: 12
d_call: NA
v_call: TRBV29-1
cdr3_nt: TGCAGCGTTACATTAGCCAAAAACATTCAGTACTTC
cdr3_aa: CSVTLAKNIQYF

clone_size: few
j_call: TRBJ2-2
cdr3_length: 16
d_call: NA
v_call: TRBV25-1
cdr3_nt: TGTGCCAGCAGTGAATATTCGAGCACGGTCACCGGGGAGCTGTTTTTT
cdr3_aa: CASSEYSSTVTGELFF

clone_size: many
j_call: TRBJ2-5
cdr3_length: 11
d_call: NA
v_call: TRBV28
cdr3_nt: TGTGCCAGCAGCACCACGGAGACCCAGTACTTC
cdr3_aa: CASSTTETQYF

clone_size: few
j_call: TRBJ2-5
cdr3_length: 14
d_call: NA
v_call: TRBV7-7
cdr3_nt: TGTGCCAGCAGCTTAGCCCCGGCCCAAGAGACCCAGTACTTC
cdr3_aa: CASSLAPAQETQYF

clone_size: NA
j_call: TRBJ2-1
cdr3_length: 17
d_call: NA
v_call: TRBV3-1
cdr3_nt: TGTGCCAGCACCCTGCGGATACTCGGGTTCTCCTACAATGAGCAGTTCTTC
cdr3_aa: CASTLRILGFSYNEQFF

clone_size: NA
j_call: TRBJ2-5
cdr3_length: 14
d_call: TRBD1
v_call: TRBV5-1
cdr3_nt: TGCGCCAGCAGCCCGGGACAGCCCCAAGAGACCCAGTACTTC
cdr3_aa: CASSPGQPQETQYF

clone_size: few
j_call: TRBJ1-2
cdr3_length: 15
d_call: NA
v_call: TRBV5-1
cdr3_nt: TGCGCCAGCAGCTTGGCGAGCACTCGGGGAGATGGCTACACCTTC
cdr3_aa: CASSLASTRGDGYTF

clone_size: NA
j_call: TRBJ1-2
cdr3_length: 14
d_call: TRBD1
v_call: TRBV20-1
cdr3_nt: TGCAGTGCTTCCCGGACAGGGACATTCTATGGCTACACCTTC
cdr3_aa: CSASRTGTFYGYTF

clone_size: many
j_call: TRBJ2-4
cdr3_length: 13
d_call: NA
v_call: TRBV5-5
cdr3_nt: TGTGCCAGCAGTGGCGGGACAGAAAACATTCAGTACTTC
cdr3_aa: CASSGGTENIQYF

clone_size: NA
j_call: TRBJ2-1
cdr3_length: 15
d_call: TRBD2
v_call: TRBV10-2
cdr3_nt: TGCGCCAGCAGTCAAGGAGCGGGGGGGCGGTTTGAGCAGTTCTTC
cdr3_aa: CASSQGAGGRFEQFF

clone_size: few
j_call: TRBJ2-6
cdr3_length: 15
d_call: NA
v_call: TRBV5-1
cdr3_nt: TGCGCCAGCAGCCCTAAACCCGATGGGGCCAACGTCCTGACTTTC
cdr3_aa: CASSPKPDGANVLTF

clone_size: NA
j_call: TRBJ2-1
cdr3_length: 15
d_call: NA
v_call: TRBV29-1
cdr3_nt: TGCAGCGCCCCAGGGCGGGCTAGCGATGTCGATGAGCTGTTCTTC
cdr3_aa: CSAPGRASDVDELFF

clone_size: many
j_call: TRBJ2-1
cdr3_length: 16
d_call: NA
v_call: TRBV4-1
cdr3_nt: TGCGCCAGCACCCAAGGGGGGACGGGGCGGTACAATGAGCAGTTCTTC
cdr3_aa: CASTQGGTGRYNEQFF

clone_size: few
j_call: TRBJ1-5
cdr3_length: 14
d_call: TRBD1
v_call: TRBV27
cdr3_nt: TGTGCCAGCAAGACAGGGGTTGAGAATCAGCCCCAGCATTTT
cdr3_aa: CASKTGVENQPQHF

clone_size: NA
j_call: TRBJ2-1
cdr3_length: 15
d_call: NA
v_call: TRBV7-2
cdr3_nt: TGTGCCAGCAAACCCCTGCCATCGGCCTACAATGAGCAGTTCTTC
cdr3_aa: CASKPLPSAYNEQFF

clone_size: few
j_call: TRBJ2-3
cdr3_length: 17
d_call: NA
v_call: TRBV1
cdr3_nt: TGCACCAGCAGCCAAGAAGAAGCACTAACTAGCACAGATACGCAGTATTTT
cdr3_aa: CTSSQEEALTSTDTQYF

clone_size: NA
j_call: TRBJ2-3
cdr3_length: 13
d_call: NA
v_call: TRBV5-1
cdr3_nt: TGCGCCAGCAGCTTAAGGCCGAAAGATACGCAGTATTTT
cdr3_aa: CASSLRPKDTQYF

clone_size: NA
j_call: TRBJ1-5
cdr3_length: 13
d_call: NA
v_call: TRBV6-2/TRBV6-3
cdr3_nt: TGTGCCAGCACCTACTGGGGGGATCAGCCCCAGCATTTT
cdr3_aa: CASTYWGDQPQHF

clone_size: NA
j_call: TRBJ1-2
cdr3_length: 15
d_call: NA
v_call: TRBV3-1
cdr3_nt: TGTGCCAGCAGCCCTTCGCTCAAAAGGGGAGATGGCTACACCTTC
cdr3_aa: CASSPSLKRGDGYTF

clone_size: many
j_call: TRBJ1-1
cdr3_length: 14
d_call: TRBD1
v_call: TRBV28
cdr3_nt: TGTGCCAGCAGTTGGACAGGCATGAACACTGAAGCTTTCTTT
cdr3_aa: CASSWTGMNTEAFF

clone_size: NA
j_call: TRBJ1-1
cdr3_length: 14
d_call: TRBD1
v_call: TRBV20-1
cdr3_nt: TGCAGTGCCAGGGACAGGGTGGAGAACACTGAAGCTTTCTTT
cdr3_aa: CSARDRVENTEAFF

clone_size: few
j_call: TRBJ2-4
cdr3_length: 18
d_call: TRBD2
v_call: TRBV11-1
cdr3_nt: TGTGCCAGCAGCCCGCCCGGACTAGCGGGGGGGCCCAAAAACATTCAGTACTTC
cdr3_aa: CASSPPGLAGGPKNIQYF

clone_size: NA
j_call: TRBJ2-2
cdr3_length: 12
d_call: TRBD2
v_call: TRBV20-1
cdr3_nt: TGCAGTGCCACGCGGGGGACCGGGGAGCTGTTTTTT
cdr3_aa: CSATRGTGELFF

clone_size: few
j_call: TRBJ2-5
cdr3_length: 13
d_call: NA
v_call: TRBV19
cdr3_nt: TGTGCCAGTAGTTCGGGAAGGTCGGAGACCCAGTACTTC
cdr3_aa: CASSSGRSETQYF

clone_size: NA
j_call: TRBJ2-1
cdr3_length: 17
d_call: NA
v_call: TRBV12-3/TRBV12-4
cdr3_nt: TGTACCAGCAGTTTCGGCGGACACACTCTCTCCTACAATGAGCAGTTCTTC
cdr3_aa: CTSSFGGHTLSYNEQFF

clone_size: few
j_call: TRBJ2-3
cdr3_length: 13
d_call: TRBD1
v_call: TRBV20-1
cdr3_nt: TGCAGTGCTACGACAGGGAGCACAGATACGCAGTATTTT
cdr3_aa: CSATTGSTDTQYF

clone_size: NA
j_call: TRBJ2-3
cdr3_length: 13
d_call: NA
v_call: TRBV29-1
cdr3_nt: TGCAGCGTTGGGCTCCTGGGCGCAGATACGCAGTATTTT
cdr3_aa: CSVGLLGADTQYF

clone_size: few
j_call: TRBJ1-4
cdr3_length: 15
d_call: NA
v_call: TRBV7-9
cdr3_nt: TGTGCCAGCAGCTTAAGGCAGGGCCGGGGTGAAAAACTGTTTTTT
cdr3_aa: CASSLRQGRGEKLFF

clone_size: few
j_call: TRBJ1-1
cdr3_length: 16
d_call: NA
v_call: TRBV4-1
cdr3_nt: TGCGCCAGCAGCCAAGTCTCGGGGAGGTCGGACACTGAAGCTTTCTTT
cdr3_aa: CASSQVSGRSDTEAFF

clone_size: few
j_call: TRBJ2-3
cdr3_length: 15
d_call: NA
v_call: TRBV6-4
cdr3_nt: TGTGCCAGCAGTGACCGCGGCGTGGACACAGATACGCAGTATTTT
cdr3_aa: CASSDRGVDTDTQYF

clone_size: many
j_call: TRBJ1-4
cdr3_length: 16
d_call: NA
v_call: TRBV4-1
cdr3_nt: TGCGCCAGCAGCTCCCTTGCCGGGATAAGAGACGAAAAACTGTTTTTT
cdr3_aa: CASSSLAGIRDEKLFF

clone_size: few
j_call: TRBJ1-1
cdr3_length: 13
d_call: NA
v_call: TRBV7-8
cdr3_nt: TGTGCCTCCCACGGGGTAGTAGAGACTGAAGCTTTCTTT
cdr3_aa: CASHGVVETEAFF

clone_size: few
j_call: TRBJ1-3
cdr3_length: 15
d_call: NA
v_call: TRBV6-5
cdr3_nt: TGTGCCAGCAGTTACTCGGAGATGGCGGGAAACACCATATATTTT
cdr3_aa: CASSYSEMAGNTIYF

clone_size: NA
j_call: TRBJ2-7
cdr3_length: 12
d_call: NA
v_call: TRBV20-1
cdr3_nt: TGCAGTGCTAAACCCCGCCCCTACGAGCAGTACTTC
cdr3_aa: CSAKPRPYEQYF

clone_size: NA
j_call: TRBJ1-5
cdr3_length: 13
d_call: NA
v_call: TRBV10-3
cdr3_nt: TGTGCCATCAGGGATTGGGGGAATCAGCCCCAGCATTTT
cdr3_aa: CAIRDWGNQPQHF

clone_size: many
j_call: TRBJ2-2
cdr3_length: 15
d_call: TRBD1
v_call: TRBV20-1
cdr3_nt: TGCAGTGCTAGGGGGGCGGGACAGGGGAGTGAGGAGCTGTTTTTT
cdr3_aa: CSARGAGQGSEELFF

clone_size: few
j_call: TRBJ1-6
cdr3_length: 16
d_call: NA
v_call: TRBV18
cdr3_nt: TGTGCCAGCTCACCACGGGCCTCCCAGACTGGTTCACCCCTCCACTTT
cdr3_aa: CASSPRASQTGSPLHF

clone_size: few
j_call: TRBJ1-5
cdr3_length: 15
d_call: TRBD1
v_call: TRBV7-2
cdr3_nt: TGTGCCAGCAGCTCGACAGGGGCGCTCGTATGGCCCCAGCATTTT
cdr3_aa: CASSSTGALVWPQHF

clone_size: many
j_call: TRBJ1-4
cdr3_length: 15
d_call: TRBD1
v_call: TRBV9
cdr3_nt: TGTGCCAGCAGCCCCAGGGGGAGGGATAATGAAAAACTGTTTTTT
cdr3_aa: CASSPRGRDNEKLFF

clone_size: NA
j_call: TRBJ2-7
cdr3_length: 13
d_call: TRBD1
v_call: TRBV29-1
cdr3_nt: TGCAGCGTTGCACCACAGGGGATGAACGAGCAGTACTTC
cdr3_aa: CSVAPQGMNEQYF

clone_size: NA
j_call: TRBJ1-1
cdr3_length: 15
d_call: TRBD1
v_call: TRBV5-1
cdr3_nt: TGCGCCAGCAGTTTGCGAACAGGGGGGAGTACTGAAGCTTTCTTT
cdr3_aa: CASSLRTGGSTEAFF

clone_size: few
j_call: TRBJ2-1
cdr3_length: 17
d_call: NA
v_call: TRBV12-3/TRBV12-4
cdr3_nt: TGTGCCTTCCGCCGAGGATCTCGGACGGAATCGTGGAATGAGCAGTTCTTC
cdr3_aa: CAFRRGSRTESWNEQFF